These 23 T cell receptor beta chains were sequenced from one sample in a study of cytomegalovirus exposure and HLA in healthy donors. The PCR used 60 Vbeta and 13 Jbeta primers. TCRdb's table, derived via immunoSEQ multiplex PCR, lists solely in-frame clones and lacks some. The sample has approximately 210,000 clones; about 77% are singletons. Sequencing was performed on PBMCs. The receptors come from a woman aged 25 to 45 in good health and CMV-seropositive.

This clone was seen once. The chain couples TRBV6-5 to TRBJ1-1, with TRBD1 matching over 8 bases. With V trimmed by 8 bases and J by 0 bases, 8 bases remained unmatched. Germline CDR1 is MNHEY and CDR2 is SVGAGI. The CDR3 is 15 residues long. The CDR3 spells CASGAGGGMNTEAFF. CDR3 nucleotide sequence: TGTGCCAGCGGAGCAGGGGGCGGCATGAACACTGAAGCTTTCTTT.

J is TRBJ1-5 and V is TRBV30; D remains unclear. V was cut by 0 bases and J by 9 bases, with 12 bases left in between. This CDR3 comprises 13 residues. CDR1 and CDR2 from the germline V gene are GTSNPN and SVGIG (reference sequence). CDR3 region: CAWSVGGRGPQHF. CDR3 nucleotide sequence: TGTGCCTGGAGTGTAGGAGGGAGAGGGCCCCAGCATTTT.

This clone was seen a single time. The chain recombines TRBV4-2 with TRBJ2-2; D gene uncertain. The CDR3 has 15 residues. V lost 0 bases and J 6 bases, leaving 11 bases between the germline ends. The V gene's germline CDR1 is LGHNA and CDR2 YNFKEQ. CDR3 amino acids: CASSQEAAAAGELFF. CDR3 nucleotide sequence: TGTGCCAGCAGCCAAGAAGCTGCCGCGGCCGGGGAGCTGTTTTTT.

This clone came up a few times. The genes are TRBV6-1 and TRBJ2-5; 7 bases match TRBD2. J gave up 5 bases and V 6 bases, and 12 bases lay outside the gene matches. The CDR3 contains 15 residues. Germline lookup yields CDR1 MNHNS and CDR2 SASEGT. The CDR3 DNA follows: TGTGCCAGCAGCGTGACTAGCAGATCTGAGGAGACCCAGTACTTC. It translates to CASSVTSRSEETQYF.

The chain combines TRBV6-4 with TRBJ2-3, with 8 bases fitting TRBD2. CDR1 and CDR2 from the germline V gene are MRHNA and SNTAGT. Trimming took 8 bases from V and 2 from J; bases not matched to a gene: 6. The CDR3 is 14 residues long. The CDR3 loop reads CASSREAYTDTQYF. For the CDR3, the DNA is TGTGCCAGCTCGCGGGAGGCCTACACAGATACGCAGTATTTT.

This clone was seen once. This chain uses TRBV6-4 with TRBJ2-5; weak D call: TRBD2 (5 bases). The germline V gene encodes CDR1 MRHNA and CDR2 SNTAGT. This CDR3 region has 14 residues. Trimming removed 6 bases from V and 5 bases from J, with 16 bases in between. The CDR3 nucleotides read TGTGCCAGCAGCCAGAGACCCGGGATGGAGACCCAGTACTTC. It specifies CASSQRPGMETQYF.

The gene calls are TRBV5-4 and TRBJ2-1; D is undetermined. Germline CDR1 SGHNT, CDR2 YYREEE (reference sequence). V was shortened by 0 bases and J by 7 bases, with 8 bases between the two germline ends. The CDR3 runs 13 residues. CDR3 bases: TGTGCCAGCAGCTTGGTTTCGACTAATGAGCAGTTCTTC. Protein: CASSLVSTNEQFF.

CDR3 loop: CASSHAFTGGAYTEAFF. For the CDR3, the DNA is TGTGCCAGCAGCCATGCCTTTACAGGGGGCGCGTACACTGAAGCTTTCTTT. The V call is TRBV14, the J call TRBJ1-1, with 9 bases fitting TRBD1. Looked up from germline, CDR1 is SGHDN and CDR2 is FVKESK. The V and J ends lost 3 bases and 3 bases, in that order; junction bases with no gene match: 11. The CDR3 has 17 residues.

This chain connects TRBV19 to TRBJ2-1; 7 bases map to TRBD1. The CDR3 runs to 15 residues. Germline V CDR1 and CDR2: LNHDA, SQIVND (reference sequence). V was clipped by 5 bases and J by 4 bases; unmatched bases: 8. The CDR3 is CASSEDRVLYNEQFF. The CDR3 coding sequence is TGTGCCAGTAGTGAAGACAGGGTGTTATACAATGAGCAGTTCTTC. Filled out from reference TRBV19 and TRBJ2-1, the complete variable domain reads DGGITQSPKYLFRKEGQNVTLSCEQNLNHDAMYWYRQDPGQGLRLIYYSQIVNDFQKGDIAEGYSVSREKKESFPLTVTSAQKNPTAFYLCASSEDRVLYNEQFFGPGTRLTVL.

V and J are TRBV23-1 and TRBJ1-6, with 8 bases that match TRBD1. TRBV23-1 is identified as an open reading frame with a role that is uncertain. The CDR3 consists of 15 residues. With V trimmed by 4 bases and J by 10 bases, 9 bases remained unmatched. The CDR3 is CASSRPNRGGSPLHF. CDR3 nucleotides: TGCGCCAGCAGTCGACCGAACAGGGGGGGGTCACCCCTCCACTTT.

The CDR3 protein is CASSIVSGLPQHF. The DNA of the CDR3 is TGTGCCAGTAGTATAGTTTCGGGACTCCCCCAGCATTTT. This chain links TRBV19 with TRBJ1-5, with D perhaps TRBD1 (5 bases). The CDR3 loop spans 13 amino acids. V lost 1 base and J 10 bases, leaving 11 bases between the germline ends. Germline V gene data show CDR1 as LNHDA and CDR2 as SQIVND (reference sequence). Complete variable domain (other parts from reference TRBV19 and TRBJ1-5): DGGITQSPKYLFRKEGQNVTLSCEQNLNHDAMYWYRQDPGQGLRLIYYSQIVNDFQKGDIAEGYSVSREKKESFPLTVTSAQKNPTAFYLCASSIVSGLPQHFGDGTRLSIL.

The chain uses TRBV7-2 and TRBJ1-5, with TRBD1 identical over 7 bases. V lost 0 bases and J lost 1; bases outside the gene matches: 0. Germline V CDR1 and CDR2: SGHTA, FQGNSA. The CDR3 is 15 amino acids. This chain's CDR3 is CASSLAGGSNQPQHF. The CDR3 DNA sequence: TGTGCCAGCAGCTTAGCAGGGGGCAGCAATCAGCCCCAGCATTTT.

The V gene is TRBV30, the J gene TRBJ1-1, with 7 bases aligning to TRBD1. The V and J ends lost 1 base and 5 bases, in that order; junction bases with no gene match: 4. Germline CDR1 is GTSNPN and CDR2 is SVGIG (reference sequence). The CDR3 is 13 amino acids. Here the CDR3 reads CAWSGMTGTEAFF. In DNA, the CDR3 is TGTGCCTGGAGTGGCATGACAGGGACTGAAGCTTTCTTT.

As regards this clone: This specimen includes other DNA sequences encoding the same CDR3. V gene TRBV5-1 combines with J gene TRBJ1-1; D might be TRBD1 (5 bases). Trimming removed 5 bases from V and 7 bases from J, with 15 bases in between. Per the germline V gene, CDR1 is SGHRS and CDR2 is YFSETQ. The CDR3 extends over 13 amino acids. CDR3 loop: CASSHRTKDEAFF. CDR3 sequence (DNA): TGCGCCAGCAGTCATAGGACAAAAGATGAAGCTTTCTTT.

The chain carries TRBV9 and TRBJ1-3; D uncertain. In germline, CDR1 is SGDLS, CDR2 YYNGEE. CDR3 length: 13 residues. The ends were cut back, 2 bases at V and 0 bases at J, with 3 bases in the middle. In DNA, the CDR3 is TGTGCCAGCAGCGTCTTCTCTGGAAACACCATATATTTT. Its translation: CASSVFSGNTIYF. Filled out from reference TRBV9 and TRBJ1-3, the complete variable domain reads DSGVTQTPKHLITATGQRVTLRCSPRSGDLSVYWYQQSLDQGLQFLIQYYNGEERAKGNILERFSAQQFPDLHSELNLSSLELGDSALYFCASSVFSGNTIYFGEGSWLTVV.

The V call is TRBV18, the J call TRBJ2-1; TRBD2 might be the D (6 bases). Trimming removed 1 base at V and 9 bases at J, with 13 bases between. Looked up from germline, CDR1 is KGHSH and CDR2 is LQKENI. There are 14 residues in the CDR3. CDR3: CASSPQTRDSEQFF. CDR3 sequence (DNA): TGTGCCAGCTCACCACAGACTAGGGATAGTGAGCAGTTCTTC.

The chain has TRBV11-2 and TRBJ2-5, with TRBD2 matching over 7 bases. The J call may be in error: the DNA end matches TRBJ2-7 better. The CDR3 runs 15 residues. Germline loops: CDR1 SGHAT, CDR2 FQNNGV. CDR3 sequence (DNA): TGTGCCAGCAGCTTAGCGGGCGGGGGCTCCTACGAGCAGTACTTC. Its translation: CASSLAGGGSYEQYF.

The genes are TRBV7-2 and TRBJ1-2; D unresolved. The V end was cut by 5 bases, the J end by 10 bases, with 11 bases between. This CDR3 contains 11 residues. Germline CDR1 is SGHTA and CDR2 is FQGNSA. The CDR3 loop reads CASSLERDYTF. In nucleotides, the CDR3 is TGTGCCAGCAGCCTCGAGCGTGACTACACCTTC. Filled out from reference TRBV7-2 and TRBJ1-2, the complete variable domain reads GAGVSQSPSNKVTEKGKDVELRCDPISGHTALYWYRQSLGQGLEFLIYFQGNSAPDKSGLPSDRFSAERTGGSVSTLTIQRTQQEDSAVYLCASSLERDYTFGSGTRLTVV.

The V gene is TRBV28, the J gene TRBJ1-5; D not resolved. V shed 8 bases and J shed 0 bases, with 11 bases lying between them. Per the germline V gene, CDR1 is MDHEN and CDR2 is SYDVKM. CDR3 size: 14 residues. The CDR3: CASRRLASNQPQHF. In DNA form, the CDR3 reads TGTGCCAGCCGCCGCCTAGCTAGCAATCAGCCCCAGCATTTT.

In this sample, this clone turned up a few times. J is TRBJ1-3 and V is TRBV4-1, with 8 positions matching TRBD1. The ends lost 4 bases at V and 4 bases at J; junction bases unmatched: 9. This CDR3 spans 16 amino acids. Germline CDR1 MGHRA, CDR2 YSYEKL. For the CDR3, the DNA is TGCGCCAGCAGCCCTTGGACAGGGACGCAGGGAAACACCATATATTTT. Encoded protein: CASSPWTGTQGNTIYF.

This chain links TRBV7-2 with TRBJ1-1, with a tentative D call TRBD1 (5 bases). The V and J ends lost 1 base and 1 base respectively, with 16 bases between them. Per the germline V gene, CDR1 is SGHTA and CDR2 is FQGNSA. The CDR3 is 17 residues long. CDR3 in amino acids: CASSLVWAGRGNTEAFF. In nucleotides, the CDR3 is TGTGCCAGCAGCTTAGTCTGGGCAGGGAGGGGGAACACTGAAGCTTTCTTT.

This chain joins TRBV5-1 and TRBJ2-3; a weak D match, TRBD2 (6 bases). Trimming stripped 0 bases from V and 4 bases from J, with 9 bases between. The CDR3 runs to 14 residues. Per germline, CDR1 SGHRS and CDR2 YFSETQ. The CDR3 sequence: CASSLGRGSDTQYF. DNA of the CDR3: TGCGCCAGCAGCTTGGGGCGGGGATCAGATACGCAGTATTTT.

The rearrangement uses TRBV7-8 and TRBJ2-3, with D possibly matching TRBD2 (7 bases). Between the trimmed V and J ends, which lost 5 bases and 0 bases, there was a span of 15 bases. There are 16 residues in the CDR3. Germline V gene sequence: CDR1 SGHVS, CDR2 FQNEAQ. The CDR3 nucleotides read TGTGCCAGCAGCCCCCAGGCGGGGGCGAGCACAGATACGCAGTATTTT. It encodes CASSPQAGASTDTQYF.